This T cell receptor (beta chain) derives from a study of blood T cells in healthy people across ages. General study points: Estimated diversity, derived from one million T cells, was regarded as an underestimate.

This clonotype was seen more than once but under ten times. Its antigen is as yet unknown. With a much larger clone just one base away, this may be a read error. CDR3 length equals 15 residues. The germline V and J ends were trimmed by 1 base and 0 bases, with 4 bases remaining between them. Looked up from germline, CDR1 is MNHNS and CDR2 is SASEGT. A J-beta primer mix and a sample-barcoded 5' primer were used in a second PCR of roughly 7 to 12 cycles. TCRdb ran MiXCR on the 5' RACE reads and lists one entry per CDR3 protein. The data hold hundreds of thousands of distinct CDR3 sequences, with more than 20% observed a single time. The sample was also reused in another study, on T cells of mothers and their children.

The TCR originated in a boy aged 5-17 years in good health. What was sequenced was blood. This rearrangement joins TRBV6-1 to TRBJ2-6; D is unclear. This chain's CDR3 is CASSEDISGANVLTF. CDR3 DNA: TGTGCCAGCAGTGAAGACATCTCTGGGGCCAACGTCCTGACTTTC.